This T cell receptor (beta chain) derives from a study of beta chain features in type 1 diabetes. Overall study context: When patients were set against healthy donors, age, gender and cell yields were similar. Study findings and constraints: Among all four CD4+ subsets, Type 1 diabetes patients had TCRB CDR3s that were moderately but significantly shorter.

The sequenced template was cDNA made from the entire isolated RNA. TCRdb keeps only in-frame clones here, not all; method: immunoSEQ multiplex PCR. The sample has 900,000 or so clones, around a sixth seen once; the top ten hold 0.023%. Naive, central memory, regulatory and stem cell-like memory cells within the CD4+ compartment were sorted using CD45RO/CCR7/CD25/CD127/CD95/CD27. Note on this clone: Its antigen is unknown. No DNA is shown, since the ends of the CDR3 on it are uncertain; the CDR3 is the one TCRdb lists.

The CDR3 has 16 residues if both end residues are counted. Per germline, CDR1 MDHEN and CDR2 SYDVKM. Sequences were obtained from naive CD4+ T cells from blood. The TCR comes from a woman younger than 35 in good health. The V call is TRBV28, the J call TRBJ2-1; the D call TRBD2 from the table was never checked on the DNA. The CDR3 spells CASSLFADGARERGFF.